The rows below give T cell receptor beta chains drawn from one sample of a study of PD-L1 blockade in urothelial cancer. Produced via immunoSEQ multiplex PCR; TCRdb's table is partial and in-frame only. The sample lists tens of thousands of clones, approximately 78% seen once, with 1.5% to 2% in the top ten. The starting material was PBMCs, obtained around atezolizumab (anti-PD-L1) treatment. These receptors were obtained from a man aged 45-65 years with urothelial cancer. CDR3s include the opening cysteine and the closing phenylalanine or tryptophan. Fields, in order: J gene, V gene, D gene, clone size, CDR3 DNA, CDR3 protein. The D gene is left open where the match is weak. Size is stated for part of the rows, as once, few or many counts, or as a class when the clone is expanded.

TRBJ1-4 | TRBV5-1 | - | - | TGCGCCAGCAGCTCGACAGCAACTAATGAAAAACTGTTTTTT | CASSSTATNEKLFF
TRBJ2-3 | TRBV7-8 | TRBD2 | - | TGTGCCAGCAGCTCCCCGGGAGGTACGCAGTATTTT | CASSSPGGTQYF
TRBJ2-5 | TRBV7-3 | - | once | TGTGCCAGCAGCTTAAGCGTCCAAGAGACCCAGTACTTC | CASSLSVQETQYF
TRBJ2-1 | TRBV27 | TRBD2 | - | TGTGCCAGCAGGGGGACTAACCGACCACGCTCCTACAATGAGCAGTTCTTC | CASRGTNRPRSYNEQFF
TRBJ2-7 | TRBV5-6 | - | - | TGTGCCAGCAGCTTGGGGCAGGGGCTGGTCGAGCAGTACTTC | CASSLGQGLVEQYF
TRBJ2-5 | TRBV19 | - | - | TGTGCCAGTAGTATAGAGATCTGGGGGCTCTCCGGACGGGAGACCCAGTACTTC | CASSIEIWGLSGRETQYF
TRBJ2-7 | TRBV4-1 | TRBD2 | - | TGCGCCAGCAGCCAAGAAGCTTCGAATGGGGGCGGGAGGGCCGGTGAGCAGTACTTC | CASSQEASNGGGRAGEQYF
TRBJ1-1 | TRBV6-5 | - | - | TGTGCCAGCAGTACGGGAGGGGGGAACACTGAAGCTTTCTTT | CASSTGGGNTEAFF
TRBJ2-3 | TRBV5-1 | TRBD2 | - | TGCGCCAGCAGCTTGGATGGGCGGGGGGGCGGAGATACGCAGTATTTT | CASSLDGRGGGDTQYF
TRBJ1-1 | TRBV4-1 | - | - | TGCGCCAGCAGCCAAGATTCTGGGTCAGGGATTATGAACACTGAAGCTTTCTTT | CASSQDSGSGIMNTEAFF
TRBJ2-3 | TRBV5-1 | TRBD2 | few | TGCGCCAGCAGCTCCTTATCCAGCACTAGCGCAGATACGCAGTATTTT | CASSSLSSTSADTQYF
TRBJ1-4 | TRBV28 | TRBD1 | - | TGTGCCAGCAGTTTGGGGACAGCAACTAATGAAAAACTGTTTTTT | CASSLGTATNEKLFF
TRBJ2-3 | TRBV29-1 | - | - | TGCAGCGTTGAAGGTGTAAGCACAGATACGCAGTATTTT | CSVEGVSTDTQYF
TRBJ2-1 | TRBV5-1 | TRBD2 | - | TGCGCCAGCAGCTCCCCTGGGGGCGGGGGGGGCAATGAGCAGTTCTTC | CASSSPGGGGGNEQFF
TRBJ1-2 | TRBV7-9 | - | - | TGTGCCAGCAGCTCAACAGGACCTGTGCCCCACTATGGCTACACCTTC | CASSSTGPVPHYGYTF
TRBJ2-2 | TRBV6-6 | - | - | TGTGCCAGCAAACCCCGCAGGAACACCGGGGAGCTGTTTTTT | CASKPRRNTGELFF
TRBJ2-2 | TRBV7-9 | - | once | TGTGCCAGCCCCTACCTTAGGCGGGGTTCGAACACCGGGGAGCTGTTTTTT | CASPYLRRGSNTGELFF
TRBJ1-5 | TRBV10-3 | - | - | TGTGCCATCAGTGAGTCAGGTACAGGTGCTCAGCCCCAGCATTTT | CAISESGTGAQPQHF
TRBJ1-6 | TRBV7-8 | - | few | TGTGCCAGCAGCTTAGCTTCAGGTTTAGGATCACCCCTCCACTTT | CASSLASGLGSPLHF
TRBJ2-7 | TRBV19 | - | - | TGTGCCAGTAGTACCGTACAGCTCTACGAGCAGTACTTC | CASSTVQLYEQYF